Below are 21 T cell receptor beta chains sequenced from a single sample in a study of cytomegalovirus exposure and HLA in healthy donors. PCR primers comprised 60 Vbeta and 13 Jbeta primers. The repertoire was sequenced with immunoSEQ multiplex PCR; TCRdb's copy has only in-frame clones and lacks some. This sample has 100,000 to 120,000 clones; roughly 12% occur once, and the top ten carry more than 15%. The material sequenced was PBMCs. Receptors originate from a man in his forties in good health and CMV-seropositive.

This clone was seen a handful of times. In DNA, the CDR3 is TGCGCCAGCAGCAATCAGGGCTCTGGAAACACCATATATTTT. Its translation is CASSNQGSGNTIYF. V is TRBV5-1 and J is TRBJ1-3; tentative D call: TRBD1 (5 bases). Trimming removed 4 bases at V and 0 bases at J, with 8 bases between. CDR1 is SGHRS and CDR2 is YFSETQ in the germline V gene. The CDR3 sequence is 14 residues long. The full variable domain, completed using reference TRBV5-1 and TRBJ1-3, is KAGVTQTPRYLIKTRGQQVTLSCSPISGHRSVSWYQQTPGQGLQFLFEYFSETQRNKGNFPGRFSGRQFSNSRSEMNVSTLELGDSALYLCASSNQGSGNTIYFGEGSWLTVV.

This clone was counted a few times. The genes are TRBV29-1 and TRBJ2-1; D may be TRBD2 (5 bases). Trimming took 0 bases from V and 6 from J, leaving 12 bases between them. This CDR3 is 14 amino acids long. Looked up from germline, CDR1 is SQVTM and CDR2 is ANQGSEA. The CDR3 DNA sequence: TGCAGCGTTGAAGATACCGGGATGGCCAATGAGCAGTTCTTC. Its protein product is CSVEDTGMANEQFF.

V is TRBV14 and J is TRBJ2-2; D remains ambiguous. The CDR3 sequence is 15 residues long. Trimming cost V 4 bases and J 6 bases, with 15 bases left between them. The germline V gene encodes CDR1 SGHDN and CDR2 FVKESK. The CDR3 here is CASSRRRPGAGELFF. The CDR3 DNA is TGTGCCAGCAGCCGAAGGCGCCCCGGAGCCGGGGAGCTGTTTTTT.

This rearrangement joins TRBV7-6 to TRBJ2-5, with D possibly being TRBD2 (5 bases). This CDR3 has 16 residues. CDR1 and CDR2 (germline): SGHVS, FNYEAQ. Trimming took off 2 bases at V and 2 bases at J, with 15 bases between the two ends. For the CDR3, the DNA is TGTGCCAGCAGCTTAAGAGCGGCTACTCATCAAGAGACCCAGTACTTC. Translated: CASSLRAATHQETQYF.

The rearrangement uses TRBV27 and TRBJ2-5; possibly TRBD1 for D (6 bases). Germline assignment: CDR1 MNHEY and CDR2 SMNVEV (reference sequence). The CDR3 covers 12 residues. Deletions cut 5 bases from V and 4 bases from J, with 8 bases between. CDR3 amino acids: CASSQDRETQYF. In nucleotides, the CDR3 is TGTGCCAGCAGTCAGGACAGAGAGACCCAGTACTTC.

The chain is built from TRBV6-1 and TRBJ1-4, with 9 bases matching TRBD1. This CDR3 region has 15 residues. Germline CDR1 reads MNHNS; CDR2 reads SASEGT. J gave up 7 bases and V 1 base, and 4 bases lay outside the gene matches. The chain's CDR3 is CASSEGGTGSEKLFF. DNA for the CDR3: TGTGCCAGCAGTGAAGGGGGGACAGGGAGTGAAAAACTGTTTTTT.

This clone has a handful of counts. V gene TRBV2 combines with J gene TRBJ1-2; tentative D call: TRBD1 (5 bases). This CDR3 has 14 residues. Trimming took 1 base from V and 5 from J, leaving 11 bases between them. The V gene's germline CDR1 is SNHLY and CDR2 FYNNEI. In nucleotides, the CDR3 is TGTGCCAGCAGTGAAGTCGACAGACTGTATGGCTACACCTTC. Translating it yields CASSEVDRLYGYTF.

This clone was found once. The V call is TRBV12-5, the J call TRBJ2-3, with D maybe TRBD2 (6 bases). Deletions cut 4 bases from V and 0 bases from J, with 14 bases between. Germline V gives CDR1 LGHNT, CDR2 FRNRAP. This CDR3 comprises 16 residues. CDR3 protein: CASGSGVFASTDTQYF. The CDR3 DNA reads as TGTGCTAGTGGTTCGGGGGTTTTTGCTAGCACAGATACGCAGTATTTT.

The chain employs TRBV25-1 and TRBJ1-3, with D tentatively TRBD1 (6 bases). The CDR3 totals 18 residues. CDR1 MGHDK and CDR2 SYGVNS come from the germline V gene. V was pared by 6 bases and J by 0 bases, with 21 bases between. CDR3 nucleotide sequence: TGTGCCAGCAGCGGCCCGGGACACGGGATCAGCTCTGGAAACACCATATATTTT. Translating it yields CASSGPGHGISSGNTIYF.

This clone was picked up a small number of times. This chain uses TRBV7-9 with TRBJ2-7; D is perhaps TRBD2 (7 bases). Trimming removed 8 bases from V and 3 bases from J, with 14 bases in between. The CDR3 extends over 13 amino acids. CDR1 and CDR2 from the germline V gene are SEHNR and FQNEAQ (reference sequence). The CDR3 DNA is TGTGCCAGCGAACAGGGAGGGGACTACGAGCAGTACTTC. Amino acid sequence: CASEQGGDYEQYF.

This clone has only a few counts. The chain is built from TRBV18 and TRBJ2-1; 9 nucleotides align to TRBD2. The CDR3 totals 16 residues. CDR1 is KGHSH and CDR2 is LQKENI in the germline V gene. J lost 5 bases, V lost 2 bases, and 7 bases had no gene match. CDR3 in DNA: TGTGCCAGCTCACCAGGGGGACTAGCTTCCAACAATGAGCAGTTCTTC. It specifies CASSPGGLASNNEQFF.

This clone was seen more than once but under ten times. This chain joins TRBV7-6 and TRBJ2-5, with 8 bases that match TRBD2. Germline V gene data show CDR1 as SGHVS and CDR2 as FNYEAQ. This CDR3 comprises 14 residues. The V segment lost 4 bases and the J segment 7 bases; nucleotides outside the gene matches: 8. As DNA, the CDR3 is TGTGCCAGCAGCTCCGGACTAGCCGGAGGGACCCAGTACTTC. Translating it yields CASSSGLAGGTQYF.

CDR3 region: CASSQTGTVYNSPLHF. CDR3 nucleotides: TGCGCCAGCAGCCAGACAGGGACAGTCTATAATTCACCCCTCCACTTT. The chain recombines TRBV4-1 with TRBJ1-6; 7 nucleotides align to TRBD1. V dropped 3 bases and J dropped 3; count of bases not matched to a gene: 5. Germline V gives CDR1 MGHRA, CDR2 YSYEKL. This CDR3 comprises 16 residues.

V gene TRBV11-2 combines with J gene TRBJ1-2; D not certain. CDR3 length: 13 residues. Between the trimmed V and J ends, which lost 5 bases and 3 bases, there was a span of 10 bases. Germline V gene lookup returns CDR1 SGHAT and CDR2 FQNNGV. The CDR3 region is CASSMPRDYGYTF. In nucleotides, the CDR3 is TGTGCCAGCAGCATGCCACGGGACTATGGCTACACCTTC.

The rearrangement joins TRBV20-1 to TRBJ2-5; the D is unclear. CDR1 is DFQATT and CDR2 is SNEGSKA in the germline V gene (reference sequence). The CDR3 length is 11 residues. The V end was cut by 6 bases, the J end by 7 bases, with 12 bases between. The CDR3 nucleotides read TGCAGTGCCCCCTATCCGGGGACCCAGTACTTC. As protein: CSAPYPGTQYF.

A few counts support this clone. The DNA of the CDR3 is TGTGCCAGCAGTTTATCGCGCCAGGGTATGCAAAAACTGTTTTTT. The encoded protein is CASSLSRQGMQKLFF. The chain employs TRBV27 and TRBJ1-4, with a weak D call TRBD1 (5 bases). This CDR3 is built from 15 residues. In germline, CDR1 is MNHEY, CDR2 SMNVEV (reference sequence). V lost 0 bases, J lost 9 bases, and 14 bases lay in between.

This clone was counted a single time. The chain's CDR3 is CASSPPGQGNQPQHF. The CDR3 bases are TGTGCCAGCAGCCCTCCGGGACAGGGGAATCAGCCCCAGCATTTT. The gene calls are TRBV28 and TRBJ1-5; 10 bases line up with TRBD1. CDR1 is MDHEN, CDR2 SYDVKM, per germline. The CDR3 consists of 15 residues. V lost 6 bases, J lost 4 bases, and 6 bases stayed unmatched.

This clone has a handful of counts. This chain links TRBV7-2 with TRBJ1-1; D uncertain. From germline, CDR1 is SGHTA and CDR2 FQGNSA. V was pared by 8 bases and J by 6 bases, with 16 bases between. The CDR3 covers 13 residues. The CDR3 sequence: CASFKVSGSEAFF. DNA for the CDR3: TGTGCCAGCTTCAAAGTGTCGGGGTCTGAAGCTTTCTTT.

This sequence joins TRBV5-1 and TRBJ1-2, with D perhaps matching TRBD1 (5 bases). Germline V gives CDR1 SGHRS, CDR2 YFSETQ. The CDR3 has 13 residues. Trimming removed 2 bases from V and 6 bases from J, with 11 bases in between. In nucleotides, the CDR3 is TGCGCCAGCAGCTTAACAGGCCTGAATGGCTACACCTTC. Translating it yields CASSLTGLNGYTF. Using reference TRBV5-1 and TRBJ1-2 for the parts outside the CDR3, the full variable domain is KAGVTQTPRYLIKTRGQQVTLSCSPISGHRSVSWYQQTPGQGLQFLFEYFSETQRNKGNFPGRFSGRQFSNSRSEMNVSTLELGDSALYLCASSLTGLNGYTFGSGTRLTVV.

This clone was seen more than once but under ten times. The junction differs from germline at one of its ends, possibly a read error. The V gene is TRBV2, the J gene TRBJ2-1; 8 bases fit TRBD2. This CDR3 contains 14 residues. The germline V gene has CDR1 SNHLY and CDR2 FYNNEI. CDR3 in DNA: TGTGCCAGCAGTGACCTGGGACCTGGGACTAGTCGGATCTTC. Its protein is CASSDLGPGTSRIF. Looking up the rest from reference TRBV2 and TRBJ2-1 gives the full variable domain: EPEVTQTPSHQVTQMGQEVILRCVPISNHLYFYWYRQILGQKVEFLVSFYNNEISEKSEIFDDQFSVERPDGSNFTLKIRSTKLEDSAMYFCASSDLGPGTSRIFGPGTRLTVL.

This clone was seen only a few times. The CDR3 protein is CASSYNTGKSGELFF. CDR3 nucleotides: TGTGCCAGCAGCTATAATACGGGGAAGTCCGGGGAGCTGTTTTTT. The chain couples TRBV7-2 to TRBJ2-2; weak D call: TRBD2 (5 bases). There are 15 residues in the CDR3. Germline lookup yields CDR1 SGHTA and CDR2 FQGNSA. Trimming removed 4 bases at V and 6 bases at J, with 15 bases between.